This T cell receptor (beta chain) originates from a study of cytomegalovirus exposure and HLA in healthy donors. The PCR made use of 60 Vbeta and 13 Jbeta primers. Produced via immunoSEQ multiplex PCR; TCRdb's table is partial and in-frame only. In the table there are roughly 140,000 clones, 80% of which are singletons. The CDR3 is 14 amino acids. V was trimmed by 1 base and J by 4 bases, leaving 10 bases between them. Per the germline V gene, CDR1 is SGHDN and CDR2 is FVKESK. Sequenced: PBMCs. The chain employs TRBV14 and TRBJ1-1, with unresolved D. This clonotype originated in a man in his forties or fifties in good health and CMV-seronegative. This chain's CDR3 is CASSQVPGSTEAFF. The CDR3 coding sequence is TGTGCCAGCAGCCAAGTTCCGGGATCCACTGAAGCTTTCTTT.